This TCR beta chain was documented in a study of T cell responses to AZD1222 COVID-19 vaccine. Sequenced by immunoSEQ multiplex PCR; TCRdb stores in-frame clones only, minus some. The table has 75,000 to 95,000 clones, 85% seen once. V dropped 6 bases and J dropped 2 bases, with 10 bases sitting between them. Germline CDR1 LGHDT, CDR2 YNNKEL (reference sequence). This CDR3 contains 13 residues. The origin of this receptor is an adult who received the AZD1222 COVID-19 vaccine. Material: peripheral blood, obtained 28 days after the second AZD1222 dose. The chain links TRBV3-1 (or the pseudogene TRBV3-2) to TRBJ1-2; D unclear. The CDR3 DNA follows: TGTGCCAGCAGTTTACACATGAACTATGGCTACACCTTC. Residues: CASSLHMNYGYTF.